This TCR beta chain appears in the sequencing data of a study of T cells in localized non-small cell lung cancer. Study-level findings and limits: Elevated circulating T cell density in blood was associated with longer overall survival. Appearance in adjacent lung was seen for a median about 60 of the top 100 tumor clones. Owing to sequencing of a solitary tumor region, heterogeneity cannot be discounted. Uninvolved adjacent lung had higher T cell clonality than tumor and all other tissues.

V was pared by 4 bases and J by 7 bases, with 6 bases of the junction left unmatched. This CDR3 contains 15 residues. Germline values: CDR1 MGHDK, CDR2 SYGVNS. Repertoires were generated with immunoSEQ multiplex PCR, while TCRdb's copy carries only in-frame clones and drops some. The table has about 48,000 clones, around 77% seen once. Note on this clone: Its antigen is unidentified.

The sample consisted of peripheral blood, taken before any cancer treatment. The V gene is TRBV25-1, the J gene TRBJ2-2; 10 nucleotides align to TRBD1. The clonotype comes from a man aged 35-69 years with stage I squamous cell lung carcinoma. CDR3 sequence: CASSGDRGVGGELFF. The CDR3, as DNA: TGTGCCAGCAGTGGGGACAGGGGAGTTGGCGGGGAGCTGTTTTTT.